The following is a T cell receptor beta chain sequence with its context. Its specificity is unknown. Deletions cut 6 bases from V and 6 bases from J, with 13 bases between. CDR3 size: 13 residues. Germline CDR1 and CDR2: WNHNN and SYGVQD (reference sequence). The sample is drawn from a study of OX40 agonist ivuxolimab in advanced cancers. Prior autoimmune disease or systemic immunosuppression barred patients. Some clones are missing from TCRdb's copy, which holds only in-frame ones; the method was immunoSEQ multiplex PCR. The table includes under 50,000 clones, around nine tenths detected once. The study's findings and limits: CD8+ T cells were the subset that, on average, had more expanded clones than CD4+.

Sequenced material: CD4+ or CD8+ T cells sorted from blood, taken in a trial of the OX40 agonist ivuxolimab. The clonotype comes from an adult with an advanced solid tumor such as melanoma, head and neck, liver or kidney cancer. The chain links TRBV10-1 to TRBJ2-3; no clear D. DNA of the CDR3: TGCGCCAGCAGCCCCGCTGGTACTGATACGCAGTATTTT. As protein: CASSPAGTDTQYF.